Listed below are T cell receptor beta chains from one sample, sequenced in a study of blood T cell repertoires in COVID-19. The assay was immunoSEQ multiplex PCR, and TCRdb's table has in-frame clones only and misses some. This table holds a few hundred thousand clones, 84% found once. Sequencing was carried out using peripheral blood. The receptors come from a woman aged 40 to 50 who had recovered from COVID-19. Each CDR3 is given with its conserved first and last residue. The order of the fields is D gene, J gene, V gene, clone size, CDR3 length, CDR3 DNA, CDR3 protein. The D gene is left open where the match is weak. Rows give clone size only sometimes, using once, few, many, or a class for an expanded clone.

D gene: .
J gene: TRBJ1-1
V gene: TRBV6-5
clone size: .
CDR3 length: 12
CDR3 DNA: TGTGCCAGCAGAGGACAGTGGACTGAAGCTTTCTTT
CDR3 protein: CASRGQWTEAFF

D gene: TRBD1
J gene: TRBJ2-7
V gene: TRBV5-1
clone size: .
CDR3 length: 16
CDR3 DNA: TGCGCCAGCAGCTTAGGAGCGCGGACAGGGGTCCACGAGCAGTACTTC
CDR3 protein: CASSLGARTGVHEQYF

D gene: TRBD1
J gene: TRBJ2-7
V gene: TRBV15
clone size: .
CDR3 length: 14
CDR3 DNA: TGTGCCACCAGCAGGGACAGGGAGAGTGACGAGCAGTACTTC
CDR3 protein: CATSRDRESDEQYF

D gene: .
J gene: TRBJ1-1
V gene: TRBV5-6
clone size: .
CDR3 length: 17
CDR3 DNA: TGTGCCAGCAACCTAAGGACAGTGTCAAGAATGAACACTGAAGCTTTCTTT
CDR3 protein: CASNLRTVSRMNTEAFF

D gene: .
J gene: TRBJ2-5
V gene: TRBV11-3
clone size: few
CDR3 length: 14
CDR3 DNA: TGTGCCAGCAGCTCAACCACTAGCTCAGAGACCCAGTACTTC
CDR3 protein: CASSSTTSSETQYF

D gene: .
J gene: TRBJ1-2
V gene: TRBV6-5
clone size: .
CDR3 length: 14
CDR3 DNA: TGTGCCAGCAGTTACTCTGGGGGGGAAGGGGGCTACACCTTC
CDR3 protein: CASSYSGGEGGYTF

D gene: .
J gene: TRBJ2-2
V gene: TRBV5-1
clone size: .
CDR3 length: 13
CDR3 DNA: TGCGCCAGCAGTCAAACGAACACCGGGGAGCTGTTTTTT
CDR3 protein: CASSQTNTGELFF

D gene: .
J gene: TRBJ1-1
V gene: TRBV18
clone size: .
CDR3 length: 13
CDR3 DNA: TGTGCCAGCTCATCTAACCAGAACACTGAAGCTTTCTTT
CDR3 protein: CASSSNQNTEAFF

D gene: .
J gene: TRBJ1-1
V gene: TRBV7-2
clone size: .
CDR3 length: 14
CDR3 DNA: TGTGCCAGCAGCTTACAACGGAGTCTCTTTGAAGCTTTCTTT
CDR3 protein: CASSLQRSLFEAFF

D gene: TRBD1
J gene: TRBJ1-5
V gene: TRBV6-6
clone size: many
CDR3 length: 15
CDR3 DNA: TGTGCCAGCAGTCACACGGACAGGAATAATCAGCCCCAGCATTTT
CDR3 protein: CASSHTDRNNQPQHF

D gene: TRBD1
J gene: TRBJ1-1
V gene: TRBV5-1
clone size: .
CDR3 length: 16
CDR3 DNA: TGCGCCAGCAGCCCGGACAGGGCGGTTGTGAACACTGAAGCTTTCTTT
CDR3 protein: CASSPDRAVVNTEAFF

D gene: TRBD1
J gene: TRBJ1-4
V gene: TRBV18
clone size: .
CDR3 length: 13
CDR3 DNA: TGTGCCAGCTCCCAGGGGGTACAAGAAAAACTGTTTTTT
CDR3 protein: CASSQGVQEKLFF

D gene: .
J gene: TRBJ1-6
V gene: TRBV20-1
clone size: .
CDR3 length: 18
CDR3 DNA: TGCAGTGCTAGTAAGGGACACCTAGGGAGCTCCTATAATTCACCCCTCCACTTT
CDR3 protein: CSASKGHLGSSYNSPLHF

D gene: TRBD1
J gene: TRBJ2-7
V gene: TRBV5-6
clone size: few
CDR3 length: 14
CDR3 DNA: TGTGCCAGCAGCATCGACAGGGGGTCTTACGAGCAGTACTTC
CDR3 protein: CASSIDRGSYEQYF

D gene: .
J gene: TRBJ1-2
V gene: TRBV28
clone size: .
CDR3 length: 15
CDR3 DNA: TGTGCCAGCAGAAGGGGCTCTTCGACAGGCTTTGGCTACACCTTC
CDR3 protein: CASRRGSSTGFGYTF

D gene: .
J gene: TRBJ1-4
V gene: TRBV7-9
clone size: few
CDR3 length: 15
CDR3 DNA: TGTGCCAGCAGTCCCCCAACAGGGCTAAATGAAAAACTGTTTTTT
CDR3 protein: CASSPPTGLNEKLFF

D gene: TRBD1
J gene: TRBJ2-6
V gene: TRBV19
clone size: .
CDR3 length: 16
CDR3 DNA: TGTGCCAGTAGTTATGACAGGGCTAATGGGGCCAACGTCCTGACTTTC
CDR3 protein: CASSYDRANGANVLTF

D gene: .
J gene: TRBJ2-7
V gene: TRBV7-2
clone size: .
CDR3 length: 15
CDR3 DNA: TGTGCCAGCAGCTTACGGGTCAGGGGAACCTACGAGCAGTACTTC
CDR3 protein: CASSLRVRGTYEQYF

D gene: .
J gene: TRBJ1-6
V gene: TRBV7-9
clone size: .
CDR3 length: 14
CDR3 DNA: TGTGCCAGCAGCTCAGGACATGGCAATTCACCCCTCCACTTT
CDR3 protein: CASSSGHGNSPLHF

D gene: .
J gene: TRBJ1-2
V gene: TRBV5-1
clone size: .
CDR3 length: 14
CDR3 DNA: TGCGCCAGCAGCCCCCGGGGGGTCCCCAACGGCTACACCTTC
CDR3 protein: CASSPRGVPNGYTF

D gene: .
J gene: TRBJ1-3
V gene: TRBV5-1
clone size: .
CDR3 length: 15
CDR3 DNA: TGCGCCAGCAGCATTACAGGACTACCTGGAAACACCATATATTTT
CDR3 protein: CASSITGLPGNTIYF

D gene: .
J gene: TRBJ1-1
V gene: TRBV5-1
clone size: .
CDR3 length: 14
CDR3 DNA: TGCGCCAGCAGCCGGACAGAAGGTAACACTGAAGCTTTCTTT
CDR3 protein: CASSRTEGNTEAFF

D gene: .
J gene: TRBJ1-4
V gene: TRBV6-4
clone size: .
CDR3 length: 19
CDR3 DNA: TGTGCCAGCAGTGACTCGGCCAGTTTAAGATCTTCAACTAATGAAAAACTGTTTTTT
CDR3 protein: CASSDSASLRSSTNEKLFF

D gene: .
J gene: TRBJ2-2
V gene: TRBV7-6
clone size: .
CDR3 length: 15
CDR3 DNA: TGTGCCAGCAGCTTACTACCTCCCGACACCGGGGAGCTGTTTTTT
CDR3 protein: CASSLLPPDTGELFF

D gene: .
J gene: TRBJ1-4
V gene: TRBV2
clone size: .
CDR3 length: 12
CDR3 DNA: TGTGCCGGTTGGACACCGAATGAAAAACTGTTTTTT
CDR3 protein: CAGWTPNEKLFF

D gene: .
J gene: TRBJ1-1
V gene: TRBV25-1
clone size: .
CDR3 length: 11
CDR3 DNA: TGTGCCAGCAGGAAACAGACTGAAGCTTTCTTT
CDR3 protein: CASRKQTEAFF

D gene: .
J gene: TRBJ2-7
V gene: TRBV5-4
clone size: .
CDR3 length: 12
CDR3 DNA: TGTGCCAGCAGCTCAGGGGTAGGCGAGCAGTACTTC
CDR3 protein: CASSSGVGEQYF

D gene: TRBD1
J gene: TRBJ1-5
V gene: TRBV7-6
clone size: .
CDR3 length: 18
CDR3 DNA: TGTGCCAGCATCGACAGGGGGCGTTTTATTTCGGACAATCAGCCCCAGCATTTT
CDR3 protein: CASIDRGRFISDNQPQHF

D gene: TRBD1
J gene: TRBJ1-5
V gene: TRBV3-1/TRBV3-2
clone size: .
CDR3 length: 13
CDR3 DNA: TGTGCCAGCAGCCTGCGGGGACAGGGGACACAGCATTTT
CDR3 protein: CASSLRGQGTQHF

D gene: TRBD1
J gene: TRBJ1-2
V gene: TRBV18
clone size: once
CDR3 length: 13
CDR3 DNA: TGTGCCAGCTCACCGGGGACAGGGTCTAGCTACACCTTC
CDR3 protein: CASSPGTGSSYTF

D gene: TRBD1
J gene: TRBJ2-3
V gene: TRBV5-1
clone size: .
CDR3 length: 18
CDR3 DNA: TGCGCCAGCAGCGACGGCCGACTCAAGGGGGCGTTAGCAGATACGCAGTATTTT
CDR3 protein: CASSDGRLKGALADTQYF

D gene: .
J gene: TRBJ1-5
V gene: TRBV28
clone size: once
CDR3 length: 12
CDR3 DNA: TGTGCCAGCAGTTCCGGGAATCAGCCCCAGCATTTT
CDR3 protein: CASSSGNQPQHF

D gene: .
J gene: TRBJ2-3
V gene: TRBV11-1
clone size: .
CDR3 length: 15
CDR3 DNA: TGTGCCAGCAGCACCCGGACAGTTAGCACAGATACGCAGTATTTT
CDR3 protein: CASSTRTVSTDTQYF

D gene: TRBD2
J gene: TRBJ2-5
V gene: TRBV5-6
clone size: .
CDR3 length: 16
CDR3 DNA: TGTGCCAGCAGCCATACACTAGCGGGGGGGATAGAGACCCAGTACTTC
CDR3 protein: CASSHTLAGGIETQYF

D gene: .
J gene: TRBJ1-2
V gene: TRBV5-6
clone size: once
CDR3 length: 16
CDR3 DNA: TGTGCCAGCAGCTTGGTTTCGAATACTATGGGAGATGGCTACACCTTC
CDR3 protein: CASSLVSNTMGDGYTF